The rows below give T cell receptor beta chains drawn from one sample of a study of blood T cell repertoires in COVID-19. Sequencing was performed with immunoSEQ multiplex PCR; in TCRdb, only in-frame clones are kept and a portion is missing. The data contain about 300,000 clones, around 85% of them singletons. The sample consisted of PBMCs or T cells enriched from blood (not recorded which). The receptors here all came from a woman aged 25 to 39 who had been exposed to COVID-19. The CDR3 runs from the conserved cysteine through the conserved F or W. A D gene is named only where the DNA matches it firmly.

TRBD1 | TRBJ2-7 | TRBV3-1/TRBV3-2 | CASSPRTGIGEQYF
- | TRBJ2-3 | TRBV12-3/TRBV12-4 | CASSLTGSDTQYF
- | TRBJ2-5 | TRBV5-1 | CASSLVQGGETQYF
- | TRBJ2-7 | TRBV13 | CASSSTPYGGLVEQYF
- | TRBJ1-2 | TRBV28 | CASSSQGGDGYTF
- | TRBJ1-2 | TRBV2 | CASSGGQLVTYYGYTF
- | TRBJ1-4 | TRBV7-9 | CASSLGTRATNEKLFF
- | TRBJ1-6 | TRBV19 | CASSKGAENSYNSPLHF
TRBD2 | TRBJ2-1 | TRBV13 | CASSLSGNNEQFF
- | TRBJ2-7 | TRBV2 | CASSESPSYEQYF
TRBD2 | TRBJ2-1 | TRBV11-1 | CASSLAGGGALNEQFF
- | TRBJ1-1 | TRBV14 | CASSLTANTEAFF
- | TRBJ1-4 | TRBV28 | CASRQSNEKLFF
TRBD1 | TRBJ1-2 | TRBV28 | CASSLRLTGPLGYGYTF
TRBD1 | TRBJ1-1 | TRBV3-1/TRBV3-2 | CASSQVIRYPRQGAGDTEAFF
- | TRBJ2-7 | TRBV7-9 | CASSLSLGLEYEQYF